A selection of T cell receptor beta chains follows, all from one sample in a study of metastatic and nonmetastatic thyroid tumors. TCRdb ran MiXCR on the PCR reads. The sample lists tens of thousands of clones, around 17% occurring once. The sequenced material came from tumor tissue. Every receptor here comes from a female donor with papillary thyroid cancer or a benign thyroid nodule (not recorded which). Some clones in this sample may be carry-over from other donors' samples. Both conserved end residues are part of each CDR3. A D gene is named only where the DNA matches it firmly. Clone size is shown for a subset of rows, as once, few, many or a class of expanded clone.

J gene: TRBJ1-4
D gene: -
V gene: TRBV12-3/TRBV12-4
clone size: many
CDR3 protein: CASSFSGVGEKLFF
CDR3 DNA: TGTGCCAGCAGTTTTTCGGGAGTCGGGGAAAAACTGTTTTTT

J gene: TRBJ2-2
D gene: TRBD1
V gene: TRBV10-3
clone size: many
CDR3 protein: CAISPNTGATGELFF
CDR3 DNA: TGTGCCATCAGTCCTAATACAGGGGCCACCGGGGAGCTGTTTTTT

J gene: TRBJ2-7
D gene: -
V gene: TRBV7-2
clone size: many
CDR3 protein: CASSLERYEQYF
CDR3 DNA: TGTGCCAGCAGCTTAGAGAGATACGAGCAGTACTTC

J gene: TRBJ2-3
D gene: -
V gene: TRBV20-1
clone size: many
CDR3 protein: CSARDPRIADTQYF
CDR3 DNA: TGCAGTGCTAGAGATCCCCGGATTGCAGATACGCAGTATTTT

J gene: TRBJ2-3
D gene: TRBD2
V gene: TRBV10-3
clone size: few
CDR3 protein: CAISEFRGTSGRAEDADTQYF
CDR3 DNA: TGTGCCATCAGTGAGTTCAGAGGGACTAGCGGGAGGGCCGAGGACGCAGATACGCAGTATTTT

J gene: TRBJ2-3
D gene: TRBD2
V gene: TRBV20-1
clone size: many
CDR3 protein: CSATLAGDTQYF
CDR3 DNA: TGCAGTGCTACGTTAGCGGGAGATACGCAGTATTTT

J gene: TRBJ2-7
D gene: TRBD2
V gene: TRBV28
clone size: -
CDR3 protein: CASSLKLAGGPGSEDEQYF
CDR3 DNA: TGTGCCAGCAGTTTAAAACTAGCGGGAGGGCCGGGTAGTGAAGACGAGCAGTACTTC

J gene: TRBJ2-7
D gene: -
V gene: TRBV7-6
clone size: -
CDR3 protein: CASSSGGGGSYDQYF
CDR3 DNA: TGTGCCAGCAGCTCCGGGGGTGGGGGCTCCTACGATCAGTACTTC

J gene: TRBJ2-3
D gene: TRBD2
V gene: TRBV20-1
clone size: many
CDR3 protein: CSARDGGGADTQYF
CDR3 DNA: TGCAGTGCTAGAGACGGGGGGGGTGCAGATACGCAGTATTTT

J gene: TRBJ2-1
D gene: -
V gene: TRBV20-1
clone size: many
CDR3 protein: CSAEYYGEQFF
CDR3 DNA: TGCAGTGCGGAATATTACGGTGAGCAGTTCTTC

J gene: TRBJ2-1
D gene: -
V gene: TRBV12-3/TRBV12-4
clone size: many
CDR3 protein: CASSWRREVQNEQFF
CDR3 DNA: TGTGCCAGCAGTTGGCGGCGGGAAGTGCAGAATGAGCAGTTCTTC

J gene: TRBJ2-2
D gene: -
V gene: TRBV6-1
clone size: -
CDR3 protein: CASRSGYESGELFF
CDR3 DNA: TGTGCCAGCAGATCCGGGTACGAATCCGGGGAGCTGTTTTTT

J gene: TRBJ2-7
D gene: TRBD2
V gene: TRBV20-1
clone size: -
CDR3 protein: CSASPSGSSSYEQYF
CDR3 DNA: TGCAGTGCTAGTCCTAGCGGGTCCTCCTCCTACGAGCAATACTTC

J gene: TRBJ2-3
D gene: -
V gene: TRBV9
clone size: many
CDR3 protein: CASSVSGGGGFTDTQYF
CDR3 DNA: TGTGCCAGCAGCGTAAGTGGCGGTGGGGGATTCACAGATACGCAGTATTTT

J gene: TRBJ1-2
D gene: TRBD1
V gene: TRBV6-1
clone size: many
CDR3 protein: CASSRDSLYGYTF
CDR3 DNA: TGTGCCAGCAGCCGGGACAGTCTATATGGCTACACCTTC

J gene: TRBJ1-4
D gene: -
V gene: TRBV28
clone size: many
CDR3 protein: CASSPRLGARNEKLFF
CDR3 DNA: TGTGCCAGCAGTCCCCGCTTGGGGGCGCGGAATGAAAAACTGTTTTTT

J gene: TRBJ1-1
D gene: TRBD1
V gene: TRBV18
clone size: once
CDR3 protein: CASSGQGIETEAFF
CDR3 DNA: TGTGCCAGCTCAGGACAGGGGATTGAAACTGAAGCTTTCTTT

J gene: TRBJ2-3
D gene: -
V gene: TRBV5-1
clone size: many
CDR3 protein: CASISGTTDSDTQYF
CDR3 DNA: TGCGCCAGCATCTCCGGAACTACCGATTCAGATACGCAGTATTTT

J gene: TRBJ2-7
D gene: TRBD1
V gene: TRBV10-2
clone size: many
CDR3 protein: CASSESRGRGYEQYF
CDR3 DNA: TGCGCCAGCAGTGAGTCGAGGGGGCGAGGATACGAGCAGTACTTC

J gene: TRBJ2-1
D gene: TRBD2
V gene: TRBV11-1
clone size: many
CDR3 protein: CASSLRASGNNEQFF
CDR3 DNA: TGTGCCAGCAGCTTGAGGGCTAGCGGGAACAATGAGCAGTTCTTC

J gene: TRBJ2-5
D gene: -
V gene: TRBV2
clone size: many
CDR3 protein: CASSPGRRETQYF
CDR3 DNA: TGTGCCAGCAGCCCCGGGCGTAGAGAGACCCAGTACTTC

J gene: TRBJ1-1
D gene: -
V gene: TRBV19
clone size: many
CDR3 protein: CASSPEEGWNTEAFF
CDR3 DNA: TGTGCCAGTAGTCCGGAAGAGGGCTGGAACACTGAAGCTTTCTTT

J gene: TRBJ2-7
D gene: -
V gene: TRBV30
clone size: many
CDR3 protein: CAWSATRRLQYF
CDR3 DNA: TGTGCCTGGAGTGCCACGAGAAGACTTCAGTACTTC

J gene: TRBJ2-2
D gene: -
V gene: TRBV13
clone size: many
CDR3 protein: CASSLVGGVTGELFF
CDR3 DNA: TGTGCCAGCAGCTTAGTCGGGGGCGTCACCGGGGAGCTGTTTTTT

J gene: TRBJ2-7
D gene: -
V gene: TRBV7-8
clone size: -
CDR3 protein: CASSLLLQTSYEQYF
CDR3 DNA: TGTGCCAGCAGCTTACTCCTTCAGACCTCCTACGAGCAGTACTTC

J gene: TRBJ2-1
D gene: TRBD2
V gene: TRBV12-3/TRBV12-4
clone size: many
CDR3 protein: CASSIAGGPEQFF
CDR3 DNA: TGTGCCAGCAGCATAGCGGGAGGACCTGAGCAGTTCTTC

J gene: TRBJ1-5
D gene: -
V gene: TRBV29-1
clone size: many
CDR3 protein: CSVEESGGLAGNQPQHF
CDR3 DNA: TGCAGCGTTGAAGAGAGCGGAGGGTTGGCTGGGAATCAGCCCCAGCATTTT

J gene: TRBJ1-1
D gene: -
V gene: TRBV2
clone size: many
CDR3 protein: CASRERGVEAFF
CDR3 DNA: TGTGCCAGCAGGGAACGGGGAGTTGAAGCTTTCTTT

J gene: TRBJ2-7
D gene: -
V gene: TRBV30
clone size: -
CDR3 protein: CVWSGSQYKPEQYF
CDR3 DNA: TGTGTCTGGAGTGGGTCCCAATACAAACCCGAGCAGTACTTC

J gene: TRBJ2-3
D gene: TRBD2
V gene: TRBV6-5
clone size: -
CDR3 protein: CASSYRRTSRLLTDTQYF
CDR3 DNA: TGTGCCAGCAGTTATCGCCGGACTAGCAGGCTTCTCACAGATACGCAGTATTTT

J gene: TRBJ2-7
D gene: TRBD2
V gene: TRBV27
clone size: few
CDR3 protein: CVSSLAGRSRYEQYF
CDR3 DNA: TGTGTCAGCAGTTTAGCGGGACGGTCCCGCTACGAGCAGTACTTC